This T cell receptor (beta chain) was sequenced for a study of T cells in Graves' hyperthyroidism and ophthalmopathy. This clonotype was recorded only once. Its antigen is still unknown. A read error may be the cause here, since a much bigger clone is one base away. The conserved phenylalanine or tryptophan normally closing the CDR3 is absent here, so this likely arose from a read error. The CDR3 is made up of 15 amino acids. Between the trimmed V and J ends, which lost 5 bases and 6 bases, there was a span of 16 bases. The germline CDR1 and CDR2 sequences are MNHNY and SVGAGI (reference sequence). Amplified TCR beta CDR3 regions derived from RNA transcripts. The primer set for the first-round RT-PCR of the TCR CDR3 was HTBI. Each CDR3 protein gets one entry after TCRdb re-called the multiplex PCR reads with MiXCR. The data contain around 100,000 distinct CDR3 sequences, 47% of them seen just once; the ten biggest clones take up 20% to 30%.

With a duration under 2 months, the hyperthyroidism was newly diagnosed in patients aged 18 to 65. The study left out patients who had uncontrolled infection, other autoimmune disease, pregnancy or lactation. Findings and limits, study-wide: In validation, the model predicted ophthalmopathy. These predictions came a median about 6.5 months before onset. Blood also contained most expanded thyroid clonotypes above 0.001.

The sequence derives from a man aged 40-49 years with Graves' hyperthyroidism. The rearrangement links TRBV6-6 to TRBJ2-2; either TRBD1 or TRBD2 may supply D (6 bases each). Material: blood. CDR3 loop: CASSGGPLVAGELFS. DNA of the CDR3: TGTGCCAGCAGTGGGGGGCCCCTAGTGGCCGGGGAGCTGTTTTCT.